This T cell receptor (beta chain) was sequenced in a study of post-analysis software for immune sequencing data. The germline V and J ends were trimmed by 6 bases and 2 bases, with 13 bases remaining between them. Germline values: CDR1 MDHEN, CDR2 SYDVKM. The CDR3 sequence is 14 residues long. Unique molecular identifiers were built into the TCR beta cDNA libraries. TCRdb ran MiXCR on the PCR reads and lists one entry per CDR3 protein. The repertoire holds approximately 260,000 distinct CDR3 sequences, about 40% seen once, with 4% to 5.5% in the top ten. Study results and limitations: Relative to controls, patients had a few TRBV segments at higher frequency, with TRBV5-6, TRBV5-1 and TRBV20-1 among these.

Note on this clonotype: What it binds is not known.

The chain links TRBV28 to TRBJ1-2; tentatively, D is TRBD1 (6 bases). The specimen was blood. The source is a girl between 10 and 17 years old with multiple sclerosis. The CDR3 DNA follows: TGTGCCAGCAGCCGCGGGGGGCCAAACTATGGCTACACCTTC. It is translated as CASSRGGPNYGYTF.